The present TCR beta chain was sequenced within a study of T cell responses to AZD1222 COVID-19 vaccine. General study points: Regions left unmutated in variants are reportedly the target of nearly half of spike-specific TCRs.

With respect to this clone: Antigen specificity is unknown.

The data were produced by immunoSEQ multiplex PCR, yet TCRdb's version contains in-frame clones alone and is incomplete. This table holds tens of thousands of clones, roughly nine tenths found once. The ends lost 0 bases at V and 4 bases at J; junction bases unmatched: 7. The CDR3 has 16 residues. From germline, CDR1 is SGDLS and CDR2 YYNGEE. This chain uses TRBV9 with TRBJ1-2; 9 bases are shared with TRBD1. The sequenced sample was peripheral blood, obtained 28 days after the second AZD1222 dose. This receptor was identified in an adult who received the AZD1222 COVID-19 vaccine. The DNA of the CDR3 is TGTGCCAGCAGCGTAGCCCCGACAGGGGGGGGCTATGGCTACACCTTC. It is translated as CASSVAPTGGGYGYTF.